This TCR beta chain was identified in a study of OX40 agonist ivuxolimab in advanced cancers. As for the study in general: Averaging about 60 years in age, with a range of 23 to 79, the cohort was approximately 83% male.

Clones were sequenced by immunoSEQ multiplex PCR, and TCRdb holds only the in-frame ones, with some missing. The table includes about 55,000 clones, about 82% detected once. The CDR3 length is 15 residues. Germline CDR1 LNHDA, CDR2 SQIVND (reference sequence). V shed 1 base and J shed 5 bases, with 14 bases lying between them. This receptor was identified in an adult with an advanced solid tumor such as melanoma, head and neck, liver or kidney cancer. The chain combines TRBV19 with TRBJ2-5; D perhaps matches TRBD1 (5 bases). The specimen comprised CD4+ or CD8+ T cells sorted from blood, sampled in a trial of the OX40 agonist ivuxolimab. The CDR3 sequence is CASSIVIQGRETQYF. The CDR3 DNA reads as TGTGCCAGTAGTATAGTAATCCAGGGCCGGGAGACCCAGTACTTC.